This TCR beta chain was found in a study of lymphopenia after photon versus proton radiotherapy. Study-wide findings and caveats: Survival link was tested only in deceased patients; proton benefit remains a possibility. Oligoclonal CD8+ Temra expansion after nadir drove photon patients' diversity drop. A bigger post-nadir fall in TCR diversity correlated inversely with survival time in deceased patients. Under photons, naive T cells and diversity fell while effector/memory populations rose.

Here immunoSEQ multiplex PCR was the method, and the copy in TCRdb shows in-frame clones only, minus some. Among roughly 32,000 clones listed, over 85% were seen once. The length of the CDR3 is 16 residues. In germline, CDR1 is MDHEN, CDR2 SYDVKM. The germline V and J ends were trimmed by 2 bases and 4 bases, with 17 bases remaining between them. Comment on this clone: Its antigen remains unidentified.

The chain joins TRBV28 to TRBJ1-2; no reliable D call. The sequencing used peripheral blood, collected from a patient treated with photon-based radiotherapy. The TCR originated in a woman in her forties or fifties with cholangiocarcinoma. CDR3 amino acids: CASSLGVLMTSYGYTF. The CDR3 DNA reads TGTGCCAGCAGTTTAGGTGTCTTGATGACTTCCTATGGCTACACCTTC.